Given below is one TCR beta chain in context. The antigen remains unidentified. The germline gene is not matched at one end of the junction; a read error may be the cause. These data come from a study of spatial heterogeneity in lung cancer. Study-wide results and caveats: The study found that expanded intratumoral alpha and beta TCR counts tracked tumor mutation counts.

TCRdb re-called the 5' RACE reads through MiXCR, storing one row per CDR3 protein. Of roughly 5,000 distinct CDR3 sequences listed, approximately 26% were seen once; the top ten hold roughly 20%. Time point given: sample taken at primary tumor resection. The donor population consisted of roughly 70 patients with untreated, early-stage non-small cell lung cancer. Sequencing covered unsorted whole RNA taken from tumor, nontumor lung or frozen PBMC. This CDR3 has 19 amino acids. Per the germline V gene, CDR1 is MGHDK and CDR2 is SYGVNS. The material was lung tumor tissue, obtained at surgery. The chain has TRBV25-1 and TRBJ2-1, with 8 positions matching TRBD1. The sequence derives from a male donor with early-stage non-small cell lung cancer. CDR3 DNA sequence: TGTGCCAGTAGCCCGGGACAGGTTATGAGTTTCTCCTCCTGCAATGAGCAGTTCTTC. As protein: CASSPGQVMSFSSCNEQFF.